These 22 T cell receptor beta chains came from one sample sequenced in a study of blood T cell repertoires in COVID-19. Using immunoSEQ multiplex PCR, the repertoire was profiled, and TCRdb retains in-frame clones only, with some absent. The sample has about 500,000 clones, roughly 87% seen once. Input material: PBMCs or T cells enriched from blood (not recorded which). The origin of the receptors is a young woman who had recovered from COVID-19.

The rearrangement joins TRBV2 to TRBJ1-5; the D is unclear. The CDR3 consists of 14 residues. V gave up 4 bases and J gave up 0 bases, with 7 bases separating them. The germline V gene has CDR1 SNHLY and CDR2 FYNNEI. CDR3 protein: CASSGQISNQPQHF. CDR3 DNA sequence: TGTGCCAGCAGTGGCCAGATTAGCAATCAGCCCCAGCATTTT.

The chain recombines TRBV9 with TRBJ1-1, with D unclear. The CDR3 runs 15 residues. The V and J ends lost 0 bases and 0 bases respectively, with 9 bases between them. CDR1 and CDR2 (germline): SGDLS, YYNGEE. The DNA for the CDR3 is TGTGCCAGCAGCGTAGACACTAGGATGAACACTGAAGCTTTCTTT. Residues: CASSVDTRMNTEAFF.

The CDR3 nucleotides read TGCAGCGTGGGAGACACGAACTATGGCTACACCTTC. This gives the protein CSVGDTNYGYTF. The V and J genes are TRBV29-1 and TRBJ1-2, with unresolved D. Germline CDR1 SQVTM, CDR2 ANQGSEA. Between the trimmed V and J ends, which lost 6 bases and 2 bases, there was a span of 10 bases. The CDR3 sequence is 12 residues long.

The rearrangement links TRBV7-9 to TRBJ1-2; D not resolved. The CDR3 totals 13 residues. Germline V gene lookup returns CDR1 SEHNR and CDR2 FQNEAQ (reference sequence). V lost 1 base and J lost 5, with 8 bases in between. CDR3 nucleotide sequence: TGTGCCAGCAGCTTAGGGCCGCTTTATGGCTACACCTTC. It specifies CASSLGPLYGYTF.

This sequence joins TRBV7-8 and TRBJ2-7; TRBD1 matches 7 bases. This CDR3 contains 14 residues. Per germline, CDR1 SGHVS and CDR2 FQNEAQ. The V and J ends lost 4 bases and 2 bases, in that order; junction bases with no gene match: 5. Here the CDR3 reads CASSSTGETYEQYF. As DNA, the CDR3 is TGTGCCAGCAGCTCCACAGGGGAGACCTACGAGCAGTACTTC.

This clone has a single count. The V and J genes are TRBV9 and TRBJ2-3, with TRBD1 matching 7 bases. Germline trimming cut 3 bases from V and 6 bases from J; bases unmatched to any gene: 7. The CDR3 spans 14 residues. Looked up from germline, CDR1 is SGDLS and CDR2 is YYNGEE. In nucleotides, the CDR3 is TGTGCCAGCAGCGCCAGGGGGAATACGGATACGCAGTATTTT. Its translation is CASSARGNTDTQYF.

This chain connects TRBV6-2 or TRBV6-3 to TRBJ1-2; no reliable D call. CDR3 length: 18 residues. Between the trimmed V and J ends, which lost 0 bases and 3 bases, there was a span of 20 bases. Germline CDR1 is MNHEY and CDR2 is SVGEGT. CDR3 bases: TGTGCCAGCAGTTACTCGTTGGGAGGGAACCTCGGAGACTATGGCTACACCTTC. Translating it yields CASSYSLGGNLGDYGYTF.

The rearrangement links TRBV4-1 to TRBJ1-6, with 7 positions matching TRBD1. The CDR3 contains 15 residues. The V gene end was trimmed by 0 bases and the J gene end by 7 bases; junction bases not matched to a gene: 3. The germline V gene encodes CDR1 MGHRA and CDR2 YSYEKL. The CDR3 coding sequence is TGCGCCAGCAGCCAAGAACAGGGGTGGAATTCACCCCTCCACTTT. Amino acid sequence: CASSQEQGWNSPLHF.

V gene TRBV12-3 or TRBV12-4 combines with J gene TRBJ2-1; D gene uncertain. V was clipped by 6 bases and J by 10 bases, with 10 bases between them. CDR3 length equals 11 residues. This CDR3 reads CASRAGLEQFF. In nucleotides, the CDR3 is TGTGCCAGCAGGGCCGGGTTGGAGCAGTTCTTC.

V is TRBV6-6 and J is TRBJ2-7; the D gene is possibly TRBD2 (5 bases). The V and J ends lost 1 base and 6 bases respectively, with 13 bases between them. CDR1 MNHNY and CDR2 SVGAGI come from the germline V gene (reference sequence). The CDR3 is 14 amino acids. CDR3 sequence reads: CASSYYETGSEQYF. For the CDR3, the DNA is TGTGCCAGCAGTTACTATGAGACGGGGAGCGAGCAGTACTTC.

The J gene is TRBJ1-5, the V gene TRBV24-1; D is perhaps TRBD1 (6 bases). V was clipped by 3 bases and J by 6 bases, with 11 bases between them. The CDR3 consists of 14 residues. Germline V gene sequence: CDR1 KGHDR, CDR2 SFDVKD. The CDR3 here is CATSDQQGGQPQHF. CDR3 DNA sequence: TGTGCCACCAGTGATCAACAGGGCGGTCAGCCCCAGCATTTT.

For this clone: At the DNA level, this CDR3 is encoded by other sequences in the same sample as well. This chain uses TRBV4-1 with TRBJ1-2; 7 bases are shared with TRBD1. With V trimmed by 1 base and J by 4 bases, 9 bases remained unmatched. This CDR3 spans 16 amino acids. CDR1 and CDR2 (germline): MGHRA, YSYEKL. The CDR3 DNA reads TGCGCCAGCAGCCAAGTTTCAGGGGGTGAGATCTATGGCTACACCTTC. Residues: CASSQVSGGEIYGYTF.

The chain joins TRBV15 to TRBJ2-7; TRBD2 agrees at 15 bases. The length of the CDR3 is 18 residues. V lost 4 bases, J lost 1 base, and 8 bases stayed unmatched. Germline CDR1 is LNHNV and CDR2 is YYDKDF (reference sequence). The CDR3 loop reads CATSTGLAGGSPSYEQYF. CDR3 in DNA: TGTGCCACCAGCACCGGACTAGCGGGGGGGAGCCCGTCCTACGAGCAGTACTTC.

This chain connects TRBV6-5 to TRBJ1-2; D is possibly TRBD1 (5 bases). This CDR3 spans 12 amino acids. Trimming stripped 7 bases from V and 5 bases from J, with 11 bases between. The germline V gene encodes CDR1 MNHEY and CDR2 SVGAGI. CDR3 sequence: CASTSTGYGYTF. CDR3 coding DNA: TGTGCCAGCACCTCAACAGGTTATGGCTACACCTTC.

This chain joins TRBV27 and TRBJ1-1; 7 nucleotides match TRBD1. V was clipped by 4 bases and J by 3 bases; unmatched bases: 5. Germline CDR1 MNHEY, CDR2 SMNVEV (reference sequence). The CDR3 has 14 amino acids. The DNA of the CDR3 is TGTGCCAGCAGTTACACAGGGGAGGACACTGAAGCTTTCTTT. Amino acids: CASSYTGEDTEAFF.

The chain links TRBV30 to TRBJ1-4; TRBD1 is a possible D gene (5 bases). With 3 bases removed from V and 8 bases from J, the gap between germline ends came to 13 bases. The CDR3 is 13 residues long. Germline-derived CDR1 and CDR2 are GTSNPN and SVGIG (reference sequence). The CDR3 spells CAWRYFRGEKLFF. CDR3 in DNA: TGTGCCTGGAGGTACTTCCGGGGGGAAAAACTGTTTTTT.

The CDR3 protein is CASSYAPDYGYTF. The CDR3 bases are TGTGCCAGCAGTTACGCCCCAGACTATGGCTACACCTTC. This chain links TRBV3-1 (or the pseudogene TRBV3-2) with TRBJ1-2; D remains ambiguous. Germline assignment: CDR1 LGHDT and CDR2 YNNKEL (reference sequence). The V end lost 6 bases, the J end lost 3 bases, and 11 bases lay between the germline ends. The CDR3 totals 13 residues.

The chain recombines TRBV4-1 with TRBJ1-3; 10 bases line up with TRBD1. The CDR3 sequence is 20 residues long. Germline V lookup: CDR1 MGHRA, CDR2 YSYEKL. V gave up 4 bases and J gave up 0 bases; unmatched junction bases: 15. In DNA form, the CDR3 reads TGCGCCAGCAGCCGGGGTGTGGGACAGGGGCCCCGGTTCTCTGGAAACACCATATATTTT. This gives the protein CASSRGVGQGPRFSGNTIYF.

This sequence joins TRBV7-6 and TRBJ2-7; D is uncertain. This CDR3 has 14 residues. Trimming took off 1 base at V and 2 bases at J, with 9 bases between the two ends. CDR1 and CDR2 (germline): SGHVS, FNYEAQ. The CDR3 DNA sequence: TGTGCCAGCAGCTTAGGCACAGAAGCCTACGAGCAGTACTTC. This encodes CASSLGTEAYEQYF. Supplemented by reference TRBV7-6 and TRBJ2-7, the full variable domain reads GAGVSQSPRYKVTKRGQDVALRCDPISGHVSLYWYRQALGQGPEFLTYFNYEAQQDKSGLPNDRFSAERPEGSISTLTIQRTEQRDSAMYRCASSLGTEAYEQYFGPGTRLTVT.

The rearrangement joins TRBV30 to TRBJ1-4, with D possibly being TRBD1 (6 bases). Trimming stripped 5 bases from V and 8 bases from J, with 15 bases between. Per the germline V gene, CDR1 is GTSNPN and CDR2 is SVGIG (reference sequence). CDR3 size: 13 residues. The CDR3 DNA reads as TGTGCCTGGGACACAGGGCGCGAGGAAAAACTGTTTTTT. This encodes CAWDTGREEKLFF. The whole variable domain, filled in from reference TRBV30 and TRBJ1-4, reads SQTIHQWPATLVQPVGSPLSLECTVEGTSNPNLYWYRQAAGRGLQLLFYSVGIGQISSEVPQNLSASRPQDRQFILSSKKLLLSDSGFYLCAWDTGREEKLFFGSGTQLSVL.

DNA of the CDR3: TGTGCCAGCAGCGTCGAACCGGACAGTCTTAATGGCTACACCTTC. This sequence encodes CASSVEPDSLNGYTF. The chain is built from TRBV9 and TRBJ1-2; maybe TRBD1 (6 bases). CDR1 is SGDLS and CDR2 is YYNGEE in the germline V gene. CDR3 length: 15 amino acids. Trimming took 2 bases from V and 6 from J, leaving 17 bases between them.

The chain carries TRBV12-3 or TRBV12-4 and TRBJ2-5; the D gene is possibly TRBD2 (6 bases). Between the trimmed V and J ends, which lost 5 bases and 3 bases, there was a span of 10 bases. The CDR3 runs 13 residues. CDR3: CASSPGLKETQYF. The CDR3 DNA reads TGTGCCAGCAGTCCGGGACTCAAAGAGACCCAGTACTTC.